These 29 T cell receptor beta chains came from one sample sequenced in a study of naive CD8 T cells in extremely preterm neonates. No antigen has been identified for these receptors. Preterm samples came from extremely preterm deliveries at roughly 22-29 weeks. Measured with immunoSEQ multiplex PCR; TCRdb has only the in-frame clones, and not every one. The sample contains fewer than 25,000 clones, about nine tenths of which appear only once. Study findings and constraints: Preterm CDR3s were shorter than older groups', with fewer N additions and less trimming.

Sequencing was done on a sample of naive CD8+ T cells from cord blood. The receptors derive from a boy who was born preterm.

This chain links TRBV19 with TRBJ1-1; no definite D call. With 3 bases removed from V and 0 bases from J, the gap between germline ends came to 5 bases. This CDR3 has 13 residues. Germline V gene sequence: CDR1 LNHDA, CDR2 SQIVND (reference sequence). The CDR3 DNA sequence: TGTGCCAGTAGTATCTGGGTGAACACTGAAGCTTTCTTT. Amino acids: CASSIWVNTEAFF.

This chain joins TRBV18 and TRBJ2-7; 11 bases align to TRBD2. After removal of 3 bases from V and 2 bases from J, the junction contained 0 bases not matched to a gene. Germline CDR1 KGHSH, CDR2 LQKENI. This CDR3 has 14 residues. The CDR3 loop reads CASSPSGGAYEQYF. CDR3 nucleotides: TGTGCCAGCTCACCTAGCGGGGGGGCCTACGAGCAGTACTTC.

The J gene is TRBJ2-1, the V gene TRBV30; TRBD1 aligns across 8 bases. Germline values: CDR1 GTSNPN, CDR2 SVGIG (reference sequence). Trimming at V came to 3 bases and at J to 2 bases, leaving 0 bases not matched to a gene. The CDR3 spans 13 residues. CDR3 residues: CAWRQGAYNEQFF. In DNA form, the CDR3 reads TGTGCCTGGAGACAGGGGGCCTACAATGAGCAGTTCTTC.

The chain employs TRBV11-2 and TRBJ2-7; 9 bases fit TRBD2. Germline V gives CDR1 SGHAT, CDR2 FQNNGV. The CDR3 contains 15 residues. The ends lost 2 bases at V and 2 bases at J; junction bases unmatched: 4. The CDR3 DNA sequence: TGTGCCAGCAGCTTAACTCAGCGGGGGGCCTACGAGCAGTACTTC. Translation gives CASSLTQRGAYEQYF.

The J gene is TRBJ1-2, the V gene TRBV5-5; D call uncertain. Trimming left V 4 bases short and J 2 bases short, with 6 bases between. The CDR3 totals 12 residues. Germline assignment: CDR1 SGHKS and CDR2 YYEKEE (reference sequence). The CDR3 sequence: CASSTENYGYTF. DNA of the CDR3: TGTGCCAGCAGCACCGAAAACTATGGCTACACCTTC.

CDR3 region: CASSGRGPDTQYF. In DNA form, the CDR3 reads TGTGCCAGCAGCGGACGAGGGCCAGATACGCAGTATTTT. This chain uses TRBV7-9 with TRBJ2-3; D is perhaps TRBD2 (5 bases). CDR1 SEHNR and CDR2 FQNEAQ come from the germline V gene (reference sequence). The CDR3 loop spans 13 amino acids. Trimming pared 5 bases from V and 4 bases from J, leaving 10 bases between. The full variable domain, with the rest looked up from reference TRBV7-9 and TRBJ2-3, is DTGVSQNPRHKITKRGQNVTFRCDPISEHNRLYWYRQTLGQGPEFLTYFQNEAQLEKSRLLSDRFSAERPKGSFSTLEIQRTEQGDSAMYLCASSGRGPDTQYFGPGTRLTVL.

This clone was detected once. Here the CDR3 reads CASSVQGYEQFF. In DNA form, the CDR3 reads TGTGCCAGCAGCGTACAGGGTTATGAGCAGTTCTTC. J is TRBJ2-1 and V is TRBV9; weak D call: TRBD1 (5 bases). V lost 1 base and J lost 8, with 7 bases in between. Germline V lookup: CDR1 SGDLS, CDR2 YYNGEE. This CDR3 region has 12 residues.

The chain couples TRBV19 to TRBJ1-1, with 7 bases lining up with TRBD1. The V gene end was trimmed by 1 base and the J gene end by 4 bases; junction bases not matched to a gene: 0. The CDR3 is made up of 13 amino acids. Germline lookup yields CDR1 LNHDA and CDR2 SQIVND (reference sequence). The CDR3 DNA sequence: TGTGCCAGTAGTATAGGGACAGGCACTGAAGCTTTCTTT. Its translation: CASSIGTGTEAFF.

The chain has TRBV9 and TRBJ1-6; no reliable D call. The CDR3 spans 12 residues. Germline V gene sequence: CDR1 SGDLS, CDR2 YYNGEE. V lost 3 bases to trimming and J lost 5 bases, with 3 bases between them. The CDR3 nucleotides are TGTGCCAGCAGCGGGAATAATTCACCCCTCCACTTT. Translating it yields CASSGNNSPLHF.

The chain combines TRBV30 with TRBJ2-7; D uncertain. Germline V gene data show CDR1 as GTSNPN and CDR2 as SVGIG (reference sequence). This CDR3 has 12 residues. V was trimmed by 0 bases and J by 0 bases, leaving 3 bases between them. For the CDR3, the DNA is TGTGCCTGGAGTGTCAGCTCCTACGAGCAGTACTTC. It is translated as CAWSVSSYEQYF.

This clone was seen just once. J is TRBJ2-3 and V is TRBV25-1, with 7 positions matching TRBD1. CDR1 is MGHDK, CDR2 SYGVNS, per germline. CDR3 size: 15 residues. V gave up 1 base and J gave up 4 bases; unmatched junction bases: 5. The CDR3 spells CASSELQGWPDTQYF. CDR3 bases: TGTGCCAGCAGTGAATTACAGGGGTGGCCAGATACGCAGTATTTT.

This clone was picked up one time. The chain combines TRBV7-9 with TRBJ2-7; D is uncertain. Between the trimmed V and J ends, which lost 2 bases and 2 bases, there was a span of 4 bases. Germline CDR1 reads SEHNR; CDR2 reads FQNEAQ (reference sequence). The CDR3 totals 12 residues. The CDR3 reads CASSLQAYEQYF. As DNA, the CDR3 is TGTGCCAGCAGCTTACAGGCCTACGAGCAGTACTTC. Supplemented by reference TRBV7-9 and TRBJ2-7, the full variable domain reads DTGVSQNPRHKITKRGQNVTFRCDPISEHNRLYWYRQTLGQGPEFLTYFQNEAQLEKSRLLSDRFSAERPKGSFSTLEIQRTEQGDSAMYLCASSLQAYEQYFGPGTRLTVT.

This clone appeared a single time. This rearrangement joins TRBV19 to TRBJ1-5, with a possible D match to TRBD1 (5 bases). With 3 bases removed from V and 3 bases from J, the gap between germline ends came to 12 bases. There are 15 residues in the CDR3. The germline V gene has CDR1 LNHDA and CDR2 SQIVND (reference sequence). The CDR3 spells CASSIGGKANQPQHF. In DNA form, the CDR3 reads TGTGCCAGTAGTATTGGGGGAAAAGCCAATCAGCCCCAGCATTTT.

CDR3 nucleotide sequence: TGTGCCAGTAGAAAGACAGGGGAGGGGGAGCAGTTCTTC. Residues: CASRKTGEGEQFF. V and J are TRBV19 and TRBJ2-1; tentatively, D is TRBD1 (8 bases). Germline assignment: CDR1 LNHDA and CDR2 SQIVND (reference sequence). With 6 bases removed from V and 10 bases from J, the gap between germline ends came to 16 bases. The CDR3 has 13 residues.

V and J are TRBV4-3 and TRBJ1-5; no definite D call. The germline CDR1 and CDR2 sequences are LGHNA and YSLEER. The CDR3 has 15 amino acids. The germline V and J ends were trimmed by 0 bases and 0 bases, with 6 bases remaining between them. The CDR3 nucleotides read TGCGCCAGCAGCCAAGAAAGGGTTAGCAATCAGCCCCAGCATTTT. Protein product: CASSQERVSNQPQHF.

The rearrangement uses TRBV11-3 and TRBJ2-7; D is possibly TRBD1 (5 bases). This CDR3 comprises 13 residues. In germline, CDR1 is SGHNT, CDR2 YENEEA. The ends were cut back, 1 base at V and 3 bases at J, with 7 bases in the middle. The CDR3 coding sequence is TGTGCCAGCAGCTTAGGGACAAACTACGAGCAGTACTTC. It translates to CASSLGTNYEQYF.

This chain links TRBV4-1 with TRBJ2-1; possibly TRBD2 for D (6 bases). The germline V gene has CDR1 MGHRA and CDR2 YSYEKL. This CDR3 has 15 residues. V gave up 4 bases and J gave up 0 bases, with 10 bases separating them. CDR3 residues: CASSPAGSSYNEQFF. CDR3 in DNA: TGCGCCAGCAGCCCCGCGGGGAGCTCCTACAATGAGCAGTTCTTC.

The rearrangement joins TRBV4-2 to TRBJ2-7; D unresolved. CDR1 and CDR2 from the germline V gene are LGHNA and YNFKEQ. V was cut by 1 base and J by 3 bases, with 7 bases left in between. The CDR3 extends over 13 amino acids. This CDR3 is CASSQVASYEQYF. DNA of the CDR3: TGTGCCAGCAGCCAAGTTGCTAGCTACGAGCAGTACTTC.

To note about this clone: A junction end diverges from the germline sequence, so it may reflect a read error. The chain carries TRBV6-4 and TRBJ1-2; D is undetermined. Germline CDR1 is MRHNA and CDR2 is SNTAGT. The CDR3 totals 10 residues. DNA for the CDR3: TGCGACTATCTGACCGGTGGCTACACCTTC. The encoded protein is CDYLTGGYTF.

V usage is TRBV6-1 and J usage is TRBJ2-7, with 8 bases lining up with TRBD1. CDR1 MNHNS and CDR2 SASEGT come from the germline V gene. The V segment lost 2 bases and the J segment 7 bases; nucleotides outside the gene matches: 7. The CDR3 contains 14 residues. CDR3 nucleotide sequence: TGTGCCAGCAGTGAATCCGTGGACAGGGCGGAGCAGTACTTC. Protein: CASSESVDRAEQYF.

J is TRBJ1-3 and V is TRBV11-2, with D hard to call. This CDR3 has 14 residues. V gave up 1 base and J gave up 0 bases, with 4 bases separating them. Germline lookup yields CDR1 SGHAT and CDR2 FQNNGV. CDR3 coding DNA: TGTGCCAGCAGCTTAGGGGGCTCTGGAAACACCATATATTTT. Residues: CASSLGGSGNTIYF.

This clone was found a few times. The chain employs TRBV5-1 and TRBJ1-6; TRBD1 aligns across 8 bases. In germline, CDR1 is SGHRS, CDR2 YFSETQ. The CDR3 runs to 16 residues. V lost 1 base to trimming and J lost 3 bases; unmatched junction nucleotides: 3. CDR3 nucleotides: TGCGCCAGCAGCTTGCGGGACAGGAACTATAATTCACCCCTCCACTTT. Residues: CASSLRDRNYNSPLHF. The full variable domain, with the rest looked up from reference TRBV5-1 and TRBJ1-6, is KAGVTQTPRYLIKTRGQQVTLSCSPISGHRSVSWYQQTPGQGLQFLFEYFSETQRNKGNFPGRFSGRQFSNSRSEMNVSTLELGDSALYLCASSLRDRNYNSPLHFGNGTRLTVT.

The chain is built from TRBV30 and TRBJ2-7, with 8 bases that match TRBD2. Germline V gives CDR1 GTSNPN, CDR2 SVGIG (reference sequence). Trimming cost V 4 bases and J 2 bases; bases outside gene matches: 4. The CDR3 extends over 13 amino acids. Here the CDR3 DNA reads TGTGCCTGGACTATCGGGGGGGCCTACGAGCAGTACTTC. It codes for CAWTIGGAYEQYF.

This clone was seen only a few times. The CDR3 loop is CASSVGTAANYGYTF. CDR3 coding DNA: TGTGCCAGCAGCGTAGGGACAGCTGCTAACTATGGCTACACCTTC. The chain carries TRBV11-2 and TRBJ1-2; TRBD1 matches at 7 bases. This CDR3 is 15 amino acids long. V shed 5 bases, J shed 0 bases, and the junction held 6 bases outside the gene matches. CDR1 is SGHAT, CDR2 FQNNGV, per germline.

The chain has TRBV11-3 and TRBJ2-3, with 11 bases aligning to TRBD2. This CDR3 contains 18 residues. Germline V gene sequence: CDR1 SGHNT, CDR2 YENEEA. Unmatched junction bases numbered 10, after V lost 4 bases and J lost 1 base. The CDR3 spells CASSSINSLAGGTDTQYF. CDR3 DNA: TGTGCCAGCAGCTCGATTAATTCACTAGCGGGGGGCACAGATACGCAGTATTTT.

DNA for the CDR3: TGTGCCAGCAGCCCTACGGACGGGGGGAACTATGGCTACACCTTC. It yields the protein CASSPTDGGNYGYTF. The J gene is TRBJ1-2, the V gene TRBV11-2; TRBD1 might be the D (5 bases). The CDR3 covers 15 residues. Trimming stripped 5 bases from V and 2 bases from J, with 15 bases between. Germline-derived CDR1 and CDR2 are SGHAT and FQNNGV.

The chain's CDR3 is CASSTGLAGPYEQYF. The CDR3, as DNA: TGTGCCAGTAGTACGGGACTAGCGGGGCCGTACGAGCAGTACTTC. The gene calls are TRBV19 and TRBJ2-7; 13 nucleotides agree with TRBD2. With 4 bases clipped from V and 4 bases from J, the junction kept 4 bases outside the gene matches. CDR1 and CDR2 from the germline V gene are LNHDA and SQIVND (reference sequence). The CDR3 has 15 amino acids.

J is TRBJ2-5 and V is TRBV7-9, with D tentatively TRBD2 (7 bases). The ends were cut back, 1 base at V and 4 bases at J, with 10 bases in the middle. This CDR3 is built from 14 residues. Germline CDR1 SEHNR, CDR2 FQNEAQ (reference sequence). As DNA, the CDR3 is TGTGCCAGCAGCTTAGAGGGGGGGCGAGAGACCCAGTACTTC. This gives the protein CASSLEGGRETQYF.

This chain joins TRBV5-4 and TRBJ1-3; perhaps TRBD1 as D (5 bases). Per germline, CDR1 SGHNT and CDR2 YYREEE (reference sequence). The length of the CDR3 is 14 residues. Trimming took off 0 bases at V and 2 bases at J, with 6 bases between the two ends. This CDR3 reads CASSLGGAGNTIYF. In nucleotides, the CDR3 is TGTGCCAGCAGCTTGGGGGGGGCTGGAAACACCATATATTTT.